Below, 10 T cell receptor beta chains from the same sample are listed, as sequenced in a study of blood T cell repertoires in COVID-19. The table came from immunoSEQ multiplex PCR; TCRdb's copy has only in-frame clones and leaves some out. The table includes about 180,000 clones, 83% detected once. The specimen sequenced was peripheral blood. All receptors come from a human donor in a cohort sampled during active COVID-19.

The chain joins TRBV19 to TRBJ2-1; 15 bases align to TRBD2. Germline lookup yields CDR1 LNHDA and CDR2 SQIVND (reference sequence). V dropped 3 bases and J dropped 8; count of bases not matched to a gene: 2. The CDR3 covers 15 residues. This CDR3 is CASSIGTSGGHEQFF. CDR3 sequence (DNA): TGTGCCAGTAGTATTGGGACTAGCGGGGGGCATGAGCAGTTCTTC.

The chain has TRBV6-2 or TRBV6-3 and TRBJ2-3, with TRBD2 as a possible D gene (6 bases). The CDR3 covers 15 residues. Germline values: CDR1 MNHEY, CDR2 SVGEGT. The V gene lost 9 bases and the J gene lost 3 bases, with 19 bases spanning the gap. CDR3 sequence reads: CASSPTSGGTDTQYF. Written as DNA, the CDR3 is TGTGCCAGTAGCCCGACTAGTGGGGGAACAGATACGCAGTATTTT.

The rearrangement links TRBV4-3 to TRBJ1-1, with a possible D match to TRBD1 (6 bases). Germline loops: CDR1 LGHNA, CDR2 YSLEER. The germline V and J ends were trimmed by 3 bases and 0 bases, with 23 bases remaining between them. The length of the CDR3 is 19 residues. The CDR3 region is CASSHHSQGPELMNTEAFF. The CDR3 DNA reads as TGCGCCAGCAGCCATCACTCACAGGGACCGGAACTAATGAACACTGAAGCTTTCTTT.

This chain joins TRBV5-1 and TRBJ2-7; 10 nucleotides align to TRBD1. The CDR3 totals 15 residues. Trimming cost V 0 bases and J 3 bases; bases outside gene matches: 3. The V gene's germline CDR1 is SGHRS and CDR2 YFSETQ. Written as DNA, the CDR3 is TGCGCCAGCAGCTTGGAGGACAGGGGGTACTACGAGCAGTACTTC. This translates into CASSLEDRGYYEQYF.

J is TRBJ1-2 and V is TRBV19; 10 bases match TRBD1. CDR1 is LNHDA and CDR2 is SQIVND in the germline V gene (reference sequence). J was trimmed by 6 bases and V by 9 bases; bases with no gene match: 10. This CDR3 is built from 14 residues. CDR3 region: CASRGAGTGDGYTF. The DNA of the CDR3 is TGTGCCAGCCGGGGCGCGGGGACAGGGGATGGCTACACCTTC.

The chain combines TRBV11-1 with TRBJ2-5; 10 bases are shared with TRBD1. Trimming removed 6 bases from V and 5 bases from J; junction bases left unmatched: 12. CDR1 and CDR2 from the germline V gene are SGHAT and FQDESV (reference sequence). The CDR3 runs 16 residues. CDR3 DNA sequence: TGTGCCAGCAGACGGATCACCGGGACAGGGGACGAGACCCAGTACTTC. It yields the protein CASRRITGTGDETQYF.

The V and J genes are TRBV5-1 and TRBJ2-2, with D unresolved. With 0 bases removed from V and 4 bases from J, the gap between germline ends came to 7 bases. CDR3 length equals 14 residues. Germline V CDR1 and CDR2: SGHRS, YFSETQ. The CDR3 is CASSLGSSTGELFF. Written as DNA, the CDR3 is TGCGCCAGCAGCTTGGGGAGCAGCACCGGGGAGCTGTTTTTT.

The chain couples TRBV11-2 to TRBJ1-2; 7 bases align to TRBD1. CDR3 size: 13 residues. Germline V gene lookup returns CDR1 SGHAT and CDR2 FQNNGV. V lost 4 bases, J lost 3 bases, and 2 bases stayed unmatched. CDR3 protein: CASSYDRDYGYTF. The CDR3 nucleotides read TGTGCCAGCAGCTATGACAGGGACTATGGCTACACCTTC. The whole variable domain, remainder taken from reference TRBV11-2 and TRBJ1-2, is EAGVAQSPRYKIIEKRQSVAFWCNPISGHATLYWYQQILGQGPKLLIQFQNNGVVDDSQLPKDRFSAERLKGVDSTLKIQPAKLEDSAVYLCASSYDRDYGYTFGSGTRLTVV.

DNA for the CDR3: TGTGCCAGCAGCCCAGGACAGCGATCTAACTATGGCTACACCTTC. Protein sequence: CASSPGQRSNYGYTF. This chain links TRBV11-2 with TRBJ1-2, with D tentatively TRBD1 (6 bases). This CDR3 comprises 15 residues. Trimming took off 5 bases at V and 0 bases at J, with 13 bases between the two ends. Germline lookup yields CDR1 SGHAT and CDR2 FQNNGV.

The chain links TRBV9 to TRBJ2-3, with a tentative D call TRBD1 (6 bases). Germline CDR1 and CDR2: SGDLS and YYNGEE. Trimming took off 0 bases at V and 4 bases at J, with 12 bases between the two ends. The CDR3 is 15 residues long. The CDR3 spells CASSVAEGVADTQYF. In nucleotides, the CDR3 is TGTGCCAGCAGCGTAGCTGAGGGGGTGGCAGATACGCAGTATTTT.